This T cell receptor beta chain is drawn from a study of blood T cell repertoires in COVID-19. Study at large: Acute and convalescent COVID-19 samples came from the United States, Italy and Spain.

In the original workflow: Nucleated cell number was recorded as an estimate derived from reference gene primer amplification. The data were produced by immunoSEQ multiplex PCR, yet TCRdb's version contains in-frame clones alone and is incomplete. D and trimming come from the DNA, and the V and J calls and clone size come from that table. This repertoire shows 450,000 to 500,000 clones, 75% to 90% found once; its top ten account for about 3.2%. The CDR3 spans 19 residues. V shed 1 base, J shed 5 bases, and the junction held 13 bases outside the gene matches. From germline, CDR1 is KGHSH and CDR2 LQKENI. This clone was found once.

This clonotype was obtained from a human donor in a cohort sampled during active COVID-19. The chain recombines TRBV18 with TRBJ1-4; 10 positions agree with TRBD1. The specimen was peripheral blood. In nucleotides, the CDR3 is TGTGCCAGCTCACCACTTTTCTCCGCAAGGACAGGGGGAAATGAAAAACTGTTTTTT. It is translated as CASSPLFSARTGGNEKLFF.